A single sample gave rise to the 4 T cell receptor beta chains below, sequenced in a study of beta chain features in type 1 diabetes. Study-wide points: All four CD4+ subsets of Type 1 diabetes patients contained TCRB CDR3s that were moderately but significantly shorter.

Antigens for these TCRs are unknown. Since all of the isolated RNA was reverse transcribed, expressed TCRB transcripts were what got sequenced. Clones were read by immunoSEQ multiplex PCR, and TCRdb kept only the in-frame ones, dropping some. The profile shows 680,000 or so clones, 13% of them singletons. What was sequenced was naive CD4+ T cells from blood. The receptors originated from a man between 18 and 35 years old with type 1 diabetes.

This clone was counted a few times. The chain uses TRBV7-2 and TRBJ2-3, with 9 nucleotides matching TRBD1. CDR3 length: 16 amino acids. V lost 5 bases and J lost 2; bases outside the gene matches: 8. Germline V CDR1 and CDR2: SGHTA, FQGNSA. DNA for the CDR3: TGTGCCAGCAGCCGAGGACAGGGGACCTCCACAGATACGCAGTATTTT. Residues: CASSRGQGTSTDTQYF. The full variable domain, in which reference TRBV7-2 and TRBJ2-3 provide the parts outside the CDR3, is GAGVSQSPSNKVTEKGKDVELRCDPISGHTALYWYRQSLGQGLEFLIYFQGNSAPDKSGLPSDRFSAERTGGSVSTLTIQRTQQEDSAVYLCASSRGQGTSTDTQYFGPGTRLTVL.

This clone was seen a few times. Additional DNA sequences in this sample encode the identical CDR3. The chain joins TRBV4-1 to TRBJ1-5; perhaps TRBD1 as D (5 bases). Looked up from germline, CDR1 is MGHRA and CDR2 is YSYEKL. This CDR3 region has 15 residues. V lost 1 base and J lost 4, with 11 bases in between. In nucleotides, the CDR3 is TGCGCCAGCAGCCAAGGGGACCGCGGAAATCAGCCCCAGCATTTT. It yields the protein CASSQGDRGNQPQHF.

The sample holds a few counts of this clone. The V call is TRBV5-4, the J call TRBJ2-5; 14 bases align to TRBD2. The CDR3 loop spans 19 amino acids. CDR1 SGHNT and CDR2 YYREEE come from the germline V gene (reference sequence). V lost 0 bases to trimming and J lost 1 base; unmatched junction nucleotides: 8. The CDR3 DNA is TGTGCCAGCAGCTTGGCCAAGTTGGGACTAGCGGGGGTCCAAGAGACCCAGTACTTC. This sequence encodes CASSLAKLGLAGVQETQYF.

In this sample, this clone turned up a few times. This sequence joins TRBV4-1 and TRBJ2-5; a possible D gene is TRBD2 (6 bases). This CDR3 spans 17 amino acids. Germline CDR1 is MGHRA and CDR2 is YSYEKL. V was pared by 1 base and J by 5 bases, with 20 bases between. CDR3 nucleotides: TGCGCCAGCAGCCAAGCCCTCCGCGGGGTGGGGATGGAGACCCAGTACTTC. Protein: CASSQALRGVGMETQYF.